The subject of this entry is one T cell receptor beta chain. Its target is unknown. This specimen comes from a study of T-cell reconstitution after alpha-beta-depleted transplantation in children. Notes on the study in general: Fresh T-cell production supplied most of the T-cell counts and diversity seen one year after transplant. Reportedly, only several hundred clones from non-depleted graft cells drove alpha-beta T-cell counts at about two months.

A library of TCRbeta sequences, prepared with unique molecular identifiers, was generated. MiXCR, applied by TCRdb to the PCR reads, yields one record per CDR3 protein. Among more than 300,000 distinct CDR3 sequences listed, roughly 15% were seen once. The sample consisted of PBMCs, mostly from graft donor cells, taken 360 days after TCRalphabeta/CD19-depleted stem cell transplant. The clonotype was recovered from a male patient aged 2 to 9 who had a stem cell transplant for acute lymphoblastic leukemia, so the T cells may come from the graft donor.

CDR3 region: CASSLMGTSGRALFEQFF. CDR3 coding DNA: TGTGCCAGCAGCTTAATGGGGACTAGCGGGAGGGCCTTATTTGAGCAGTTCTTC. V is TRBV11-2 and J is TRBJ2-1, with 16 bases fitting TRBD2. V lost 2 bases and J lost 9; bases outside the gene matches: 10. Germline CDR1 SGHAT, CDR2 FQNNGV. The length of the CDR3 is 18 residues.